What follows are 17 T cell receptor beta chains derived from one specimen sequenced in a study of shared clonotypes between healthy human individuals (dated by TCRdb to the early 2020s). The library was obtained by the immunoSEQ multiplex PCR assay. TCRdb carries this immuneACCESS record with in-frame sequences only. Its versions omit some clonotypes, under half of them owing to an unresolved V gene in the studies checked, with the rest unexplained. This sample lists fewer than 3 million clones; less than 95% were detected once. The top ten hold more than 0.35% of the sample. Sequences were obtained from naive CD4+ T cells from PBMCs. Sample cell subset or site, as interpreted from the label and publication: CD45RA+ positively selected. These receptor sequences come from a man aged 18 to 30 in good health. Some clones in this sample may be carry-over from other donors' samples.

CDR3 sequence reads: CASMKLVQYF. The CDR3 coding sequence is TGTGCCAGCATGAAACTAGTTCAGTATTTT. The chain is built from TRBV28 and TRBJ2-3, with TRBD2 as a possible D gene (5 bases). The V gene lost 7 bases and the J gene lost 12 bases, with 11 bases spanning the gap. Germline CDR1 reads MDHEN; CDR2 reads SYDVKM. This CDR3 spans 10 amino acids.

With regard to this clone: Distinct nucleotide sequences in the sample also encode this CDR3. The J gene is TRBJ2-2, the V gene TRBV6-6; D is ambiguous. Germline CDR1 MNHNY, CDR2 SVGAGI (reference sequence). The V end was cut by 3 bases, the J end by 3 bases, with 5 bases between. CDR3 length equals 13 residues. CDR3 nucleotide sequence: TGTGCCAGCAGTTATCGGGACACCGGGGAGCTGTTTTTT. This gives the protein CASSYRDTGELFF.

The CDR3 DNA reads as TGTGCCAGCAGCTTGACCCTGTTCCCAGATACGCAGTATTTT. Translating gives CASSLTLFPDTQYF. The chain is built from TRBV5-5 and TRBJ2-3; D is uncertain. Germline CDR1 is SGHKS and CDR2 is YYEKEE (reference sequence). CDR3 length equals 14 residues. Trimming stripped 1 base from V and 4 bases from J, with 10 bases between.

The V gene is TRBV9, the J gene TRBJ1-1; 8 nucleotides agree with TRBD1. Germline V gene lookup returns CDR1 SGDLS and CDR2 YYNGEE. The CDR3 contains 15 residues. V shed 0 bases, J shed 7 bases, and the junction held 8 bases outside the gene matches. CDR3: CASSVETGAPGEAFF. DNA of the CDR3: TGTGCCAGCAGCGTAGAGACAGGGGCCCCCGGTGAAGCTTTCTTT.

The chain combines TRBV20-1 with TRBJ2-1; either TRBD1 or TRBD2 may fit D (6 bases each). The V end lost 6 bases, the J end lost 7 bases, and 10 bases lay between the germline ends. The CDR3 loop spans 11 amino acids. The V gene's germline CDR1 is DFQATT and CDR2 SNEGSKA (reference sequence). The CDR3 reads CSAPGANEQFF. The CDR3 bases are TGCAGTGCCCCGGGGGCGAATGAGCAGTTCTTC.

The chain joins TRBV6-6 to TRBJ2-5, with 7 bases identical to TRBD1. Losses at the gene ends were 3 bases for V and 2 bases for J; bases not matched to a gene: 3. The CDR3 is 14 amino acids. The germline V gene has CDR1 MNHNY and CDR2 SVGAGI (reference sequence). For the CDR3, the DNA is TGTGCCAGCAGTTATCCGGGACAGCAAGAGACCCAGTACTTC. Its protein is CASSYPGQQETQYF.

On this clone itself: This CDR3 is also generated by other DNA sequences in the sample. The CDR3: CASSFGTSSYEQYF. CDR3 nucleotide sequence: TGCGCCAGCAGCTTCGGGACTAGCTCCTACGAGCAGTACTTC. The chain uses TRBV5-1 and TRBJ2-7, with 8 bases fitting TRBD2. This CDR3 comprises 14 residues. The V and J ends lost 2 bases and 0 bases, in that order; junction bases with no gene match: 1. Germline V CDR1 and CDR2: SGHRS, YFSETQ.

The V call is TRBV6-5, the J call TRBJ2-2; D ambiguous. In germline, CDR1 is MNHEY, CDR2 SVGAGI. The CDR3 has 16 residues. V gave up 0 bases and J gave up 6 bases, with 14 bases separating them. CDR3 sequence: CASSYSIPGRAGELFF. The CDR3 nucleotides are TGTGCCAGCAGTTACTCGATTCCGGGTCGGGCCGGGGAGCTGTTTTTT.

The V and J genes are TRBV2 and TRBJ1-1, with a possible D match to TRBD1 (5 bases). The CDR3 extends over 13 amino acids. V shed 6 bases and J shed 3 bases, with 11 bases lying between them. Germline-derived CDR1 and CDR2 are SNHLY and FYNNEI. The CDR3 reads CASRPEGDTEAFF. Written as DNA, the CDR3 is TGTGCCAGCAGGCCAGAAGGGGACACTGAAGCTTTCTTT.

This sequence joins TRBV7-9 and TRBJ2-1; the D call may be TRBD1 or TRBD2 (5 bases each). The germline CDR1 and CDR2 sequences are SEHNR and FQNEAQ (reference sequence). The CDR3 totals 13 residues. V gave up 5 bases and J gave up 7 bases, with 12 bases separating them. CDR3 nucleotides: TGTGCCAGCAGCCTAGAGGGGCCTAATGAGCAGTTCTTC. Its protein product is CASSLEGPNEQFF.

The rearrangement uses TRBV11-2 and TRBJ2-1, with unresolved D. Germline CDR1 and CDR2: SGHAT and FQNNGV. There are 15 residues in the CDR3. V was clipped by 2 bases and J by 8 bases, with 16 bases between them. The CDR3 DNA reads TGTGCCAGCAGCTTAATTATTGGGTATGTGGATGAGCAGTTCTTC. Its protein is CASSLIIGYVDEQFF.

The chain links TRBV10-3 to TRBJ2-1, with a weak D call TRBD2 (7 bases). The CDR3 is 15 amino acids. Trimming left V 3 bases short and J 10 bases short, with 19 bases between. Germline loops: CDR1 ENHRY, CDR2 SYGVKD. The CDR3 DNA reads as TGTGCCATCAGTGATCTGAATTCGGGGGGCCGGGAGCAGTTCTTC. As protein: CAISDLNSGGREQFF.

The V call is TRBV9, the J call TRBJ2-7, with unresolved D. V was shortened by 5 bases and J by 4 bases, with 13 bases between the two germline ends. The germline V gene has CDR1 SGDLS and CDR2 YYNGEE. CDR3 length: 13 residues. The CDR3 sequence: CASSPMGGYEQYF. The CDR3 nucleotides are TGTGCCAGCAGTCCCATGGGTGGTTACGAGCAGTACTTC.

The V gene is TRBV29-1, the J gene TRBJ2-7, with 10 bases fitting TRBD1. V gave up 6 bases and J gave up 0 bases; unmatched junction bases: 8. The germline gives CDR1 SQVTM, CDR2 ANQGSEA. CDR3 length: 15 amino acids. CDR3 sequence: CSVAPGTGASYEQYF. CDR3 coding DNA: TGCAGCGTCGCTCCAGGGACAGGGGCCTCCTACGAGCAGTACTTC.

The chain carries TRBV6-1 and TRBJ2-3; D remains ambiguous. Deletions cut 4 bases from V and 6 bases from J, with 11 bases between. This CDR3 is 13 amino acids long. CDR1 MNHNS and CDR2 SASEGT come from the germline V gene. As DNA, the CDR3 is TGTGCCAGCAGTGCCATCTCCGGGGATACGCAGTATTTT. Translation: CASSAISGDTQYF.

The CDR3 region has the DNA TGCGCCAGCACGGCGACCTCAAACACCGGGGAGCTGTTTTTT. This gives the protein CASTATSNTGELFF. The chain employs TRBV10-2 and TRBJ2-2; D not resolved. There are 14 residues in the CDR3. Trimming cost V 7 bases and J 2 bases, with 11 bases left between them. Germline V gene data show CDR1 as WSHSY and CDR2 as SAAADI.

The J gene is TRBJ1-2, the V gene TRBV15, with D perhaps matching TRBD1 (6 bases). CDR3 size: 16 residues. Trimming took off 5 bases at V and 8 bases at J, with 24 bases between the two ends. The V gene's germline CDR1 is LNHNV and CDR2 YYDKDF (reference sequence). The CDR3 region is CATSPQSARTENGYTF. In DNA form, the CDR3 reads TGTGCCACCAGCCCACAAAGTGCGCGGACAGAGAACGGCTACACCTTC. Full variable domain (remainder filled in from reference TRBV15 and TRBJ1-2): DAMVIQNPRYQVTQFGKPVTLSCSQTLNHNVMYWYQQKSSQAPKLLFHYYDKDFNNEADTPDNFQSRRPNTSFCFLDIRSPGLGDTAMYLCATSPQSARTENGYTFGSGTRLTVV.